This TCR beta chain was captured by sequencing in a study of T cell responses to AZD1222 COVID-19 vaccine. Study results and caveats: AZD1222 recipients seropositive at baseline numbered only six or seven.

The CDR3 consists of 14 residues. Per germline, CDR1 SGHDN and CDR2 FVKESK. Trimming left V 4 bases short and J 8 bases short, with 17 bases between. The assay was immunoSEQ multiplex PCR, and TCRdb's table has in-frame clones only and misses some. The repertoire holds under 150,000 clones, with about nine tenths as singletons. With respect to this clone: As yet, its antigen is unknown.

This chain connects TRBV14 to TRBJ1-2; D not certain. The sequencing here drew on peripheral blood, taken on day 0 of AZD1222 vaccination. This clonotype originated in an adult in good health. The CDR3, as DNA: TGTGCCAGCAGCCCCAAGCCTTCTATCGGCGGCTACACCTTC. This encodes CASSPKPSIGGYTF.